The 14 T cell receptor beta chains presented below share a single source sample, sequenced in a study of T cells in localized non-small cell lung cancer. Profiled with immunoSEQ multiplex PCR; TCRdb holds only in-frame clones, not every one. The table shows roughly 77,000 clones, with around nine tenths occurring only once. This specimen was peripheral blood, taken before any cancer treatment. These receptors came from a woman aged 40 to 75 with stage I squamous cell lung carcinoma.

Turning to this clone: At one end, the junction sequence differs from germline, possibly due to a read error. V gene TRBV6-5 combines with J gene TRBJ2-2; the D is unclear. Germline V gene sequence: CDR1 MNHEY, CDR2 SVGAGI. The CDR3 spans 11 residues. The CDR3 nucleotides are TGTGTCAGCACTAACACCGGGGAGCTGTTTTTT. This codes for CVSTNTGELFF.

J is TRBJ2-7 and V is TRBV19; 12 bases are shared with TRBD1. V lost 10 bases, J lost 5 bases, and 9 bases stayed unmatched. Germline CDR1 reads LNHDA; CDR2 reads SQIVND (reference sequence). The CDR3 has 14 residues. CDR3 nucleotides: TGTGCCACCAAGACGGGACAGGGGGCCAACGAGCAGTACTTC. Its protein is CATKTGQGANEQYF.

The J gene is TRBJ1-5, the V gene TRBV19; D uncertain. V was shortened by 5 bases and J by 0 bases, with 5 bases between the two germline ends. Germline CDR1 reads LNHDA; CDR2 reads SQIVND (reference sequence). The CDR3 runs 13 residues. The CDR3 DNA reads as TGTGCCAGTAGTGACTATAGCAATCAGCCCCAGCATTTT. This gives the protein CASSDYSNQPQHF.

The chain couples TRBV15 to TRBJ2-7; D possibly uses TRBD1 or TRBD2 (5 bases each). This CDR3 has 16 residues. The V gene lost 3 bases and the J gene lost 0 bases, with 15 bases spanning the gap. Germline V CDR1 and CDR2: LNHNV, YYDKDF (reference sequence). This CDR3 is CATSSYRDGSSYEQYF. The CDR3 DNA reads as TGTGCCACCAGCAGCTACCGGGACGGTAGCTCCTACGAGCAGTACTTC.

The J gene is TRBJ1-1, the V gene TRBV19; the match to TRBD1 covers 7 bases. There are 15 residues in the CDR3. Germline CDR1 is LNHDA and CDR2 is SQIVND (reference sequence). V was clipped by 5 bases and J by 0 bases; unmatched bases: 6. As DNA, the CDR3 is TGTGCCAGTAGTCTTGGGACAGAAATGAACACTGAAGCTTTCTTT. The encoded protein is CASSLGTEMNTEAFF.

The chain employs TRBV5-3 and TRBJ1-1, with TRBD1 as a possible D gene (5 bases). TRBV5-3 is marked as an open reading frame, function uncertain. V was cut by 3 bases and J by 0 bases, with 12 bases left in between. The length of the CDR3 is 15 residues. As DNA, the CDR3 is TGTGCCAGAAGCTGGCGGGGCTACTTGAACACTGAAGCTTTCTTT. Its translation: CARSWRGYLNTEAFF.

The rearrangement links TRBV9 to TRBJ1-2; D unclear. CDR3 length: 14 residues. Trimming stripped 2 bases from V and 4 bases from J, with 12 bases between. In germline, CDR1 is SGDLS, CDR2 YYNGEE. As DNA, the CDR3 is TGTGCCAGCAGCGTCGGGTGGGATTCCTATGGCTACACCTTC. It codes for CASSVGWDSYGYTF.

The chain links TRBV5-1 to TRBJ1-1; tentatively, D is TRBD1 (5 bases). Trimming took off 4 bases at V and 3 bases at J, with 13 bases between the two ends. The CDR3 extends over 14 amino acids. The germline CDR1 and CDR2 sequences are SGHRS and YFSETQ. The CDR3 bases are TGCGCCAGCAGCGGAGCCGGGACTGACACTGAAGCTTTCTTT. Protein product: CASSGAGTDTEAFF.

The J gene is TRBJ2-7, the V gene TRBV15; TRBD2 matches 9 bases. Germline CDR1 and CDR2: LNHNV and YYDKDF (reference sequence). V shed 0 bases and J 1 base; nucleotides not matched to a gene: 1. The CDR3 loop spans 15 amino acids. As DNA, the CDR3 is TGTGCCACCAGCAGAGACGCGGGGGGGTCCTACGAGCAGTACTTC. Translating it yields CATSRDAGGSYEQYF.

The gene calls are TRBV20-1 and TRBJ2-1; D gene unclear. Germline CDR1 reads DFQATT; CDR2 reads SNEGSKA (reference sequence). The CDR3 runs 11 residues. V shed 0 bases and J shed 8 bases, with 5 bases lying between them. The CDR3 reads CSARDDHEQFF. The CDR3 DNA sequence: TGCAGTGCTAGAGACGATCATGAGCAGTTCTTC.

The CDR3 is CAWSVTALEAFF. The CDR3 nucleotides read TGTGCCTGGAGTGTCACGGCCCTCGAAGCTTTCTTT. The V and J genes are TRBV30 and TRBJ1-1; D unclear. Germline CDR1 reads GTSNPN; CDR2 reads SVGIG (reference sequence). The CDR3 contains 12 residues. Deletions cut 0 bases from V and 8 bases from J, with 10 bases between.

J is TRBJ2-7 and V is TRBV5-1; tentatively, D is TRBD1 or TRBD2 (5 bases each). V lost 1 base and J 3 bases, leaving 17 bases between the germline ends. CDR3 length: 16 amino acids. Germline CDR1 is SGHRS and CDR2 is YFSETQ. The CDR3 DNA reads as TGCGCCAGCAGCTTGCAGTCCTTTGTTGGGGGCTACGAGCAGTACTTC. Translation: CASSLQSFVGGYEQYF.

This chain uses TRBV7-9 with TRBJ2-3, with D maybe TRBD2 (5 bases). CDR1 is SEHNR, CDR2 FQNEAQ, per germline (reference sequence). The CDR3 runs to 14 residues. V shed 4 bases and J shed 1 base, with 9 bases lying between them. The CDR3 DNA sequence: TGTGCCAGCAGCTCACTAGTTCGCACAGATACGCAGTATTTT. Translated, it gives CASSSLVRTDTQYF.

This chain connects TRBV20-1 to TRBJ2-3; D gene uncertain. Germline loops: CDR1 DFQATT, CDR2 SNEGSKA (reference sequence). The CDR3 is 11 residues long. With 7 bases removed from V and 5 bases from J, the gap between germline ends came to 10 bases. CDR3 sequence (DNA): TGCAGTGTAAGGTCTCAAGATACGCAGTATTTT. Translation gives CSVRSQDTQYF.